This paragraph reports one T cell receptor beta chain. The antigen is unknown. This CDR3 is 13 amino acids long. V gave up 6 bases and J gave up 3 bases, with 12 bases separating them. Germline V gene lookup returns CDR1 MNHNS and CDR2 SASEGT. The whole isolated RNA underwent reverse transcription, so sequencing captured expressed TCRB transcripts. For naive, central memory and regulatory T cell samples, reads averaged roughly 3.7 million. The table came from immunoSEQ multiplex PCR; TCRdb's copy has only in-frame clones and leaves some out. The data show 150,000 or so clones, 9.2% seen once. The data were obtained in a study of beta chain features in type 1 diabetes. Study results and caveats: Over-representation of high TCR-expressing cells was a possible consequence of cDNA sequencing. The study left unresolved whether HLA type influences TCRB rearrangement. For patients, the naive, central memory and Treg TCRB repertoires appeared more alike than for healthy donors.

The V gene is TRBV6-1, the J gene TRBJ2-7; TRBD1 is a possible D gene (6 bases). The sequencing input was central memory CD4+ T cells from blood. This TCR was sampled from a man aged 18 to 30 in good health. The chain's CDR3 is CASRRDNSYEQYF. CDR3 DNA sequence: TGTGCCAGCAGACGGGACAACAGCTACGAGCAGTACTTC.